A selection of T cell receptor beta chains follows, all from one sample in a study of T cell changes during pregnancy in multiple sclerosis. Profiling relied on immunoSEQ multiplex PCR, and the TCRdb table lists in-frame clones only, not all of them. The profile shows fewer than 85,000 clones, 80% to 95% of them singletons. The input for sequencing was peripheral blood, taken in the third trimester of pregnancy. These receptors were collected from a female donor in good health, enrolled as a control in a pregnancy study. The CDR3 runs from the conserved cysteine through the conserved F or W. Each record gives: CDR3 protein, CDR3 DNA, clone size, J gene, CDR3 length, D gene, V gene. D genes are given only for firm matches. The size field is filled for only some rows; it gives once, few, many or a size class.

CDR3 protein: CASSQVSGGGEKLFF; CDR3 DNA: TGTGCCAGCAGCCAAGTGAGCGGGGGGGGTGAAAAACTGTTTTTT; clone size: .; J gene: TRBJ1-4; CDR3 length: 15; D gene: .; V gene: TRBV14
CDR3 protein: CASSLAVLNEQFF; CDR3 DNA: TGCGCCAGCAGCTTGGCCGTATTGAATGAGCAGTTCTTC; clone size: .; J gene: TRBJ2-1; CDR3 length: 13; D gene: .; V gene: TRBV5-1
CDR3 protein: CASSDGLQETQYF; CDR3 DNA: TGCGCCAGCAGTGACGGACTACAAGAGACCCAGTACTTC; clone size: .; J gene: TRBJ2-5; CDR3 length: 13; D gene: .; V gene: TRBV10-1
CDR3 protein: CASSETLSGSLGEQFF; CDR3 DNA: TGTGCCAGCAGCGAGACCCTTAGCGGGAGCCTAGGTGAGCAGTTCTTC; clone size: .; J gene: TRBJ2-1; CDR3 length: 16; D gene: TRBD2; V gene: TRBV9
CDR3 protein: CASSLGGRGATPLGSGYTF; CDR3 DNA: TGCGCCAGCAGCTTGGGAGGTCGGGGGGCCACTCCGCTAGGTTCTGGCTACACCTTC; clone size: .; J gene: TRBJ1-2; CDR3 length: 19; D gene: .; V gene: TRBV5-1
CDR3 protein: CASIRGVGGTEAFF; CDR3 DNA: TGTGCCAGCATCCGGGGGGTCGGGGGCACTGAAGCTTTCTTT; clone size: .; J gene: TRBJ1-1; CDR3 length: 14; D gene: .; V gene: TRBV6-5
CDR3 protein: CASSIRGQGSEAFF; CDR3 DNA: TGTGCCAGTAGTATCCGAGGACAGGGGTCTGAAGCTTTCTTT; clone size: .; J gene: TRBJ1-1; CDR3 length: 14; D gene: TRBD1; V gene: TRBV19
CDR3 protein: CASSTGQVTYEQYF; CDR3 DNA: TGTGCCAGCAGTACGGGACAGGTGACCTACGAGCAGTACTTC; clone size: .; J gene: TRBJ2-7; CDR3 length: 14; D gene: TRBD1; V gene: TRBV27
CDR3 protein: CAGSYRGGWNTEAFF; CDR3 DNA: TGTGCCGGCAGTTACCGCGGGGGCTGGAACACTGAAGCTTTCTTT; clone size: .; J gene: TRBJ1-1; CDR3 length: 15; D gene: .; V gene: TRBV6-5
CDR3 protein: CASSQGQGGYNEQFF; CDR3 DNA: TGTGCCAGCAGCCAAGGACAGGGAGGCTACAATGAGCAGTTCTTC; clone size: .; J gene: TRBJ2-1; CDR3 length: 15; D gene: TRBD1; V gene: TRBV2
CDR3 protein: CASSLRAGTFYEQYF; CDR3 DNA: TGTGCCAGCAGCCTCCGAGCGGGGACTTTTTACGAGCAGTACTTC; clone size: .; J gene: TRBJ2-7; CDR3 length: 15; D gene: TRBD2; V gene: TRBV11-2
CDR3 protein: CSVADSNYGYTF; CDR3 DNA: TGCAGCGTTGCGGACAGCAACTATGGCTACACCTTC; clone size: .; J gene: TRBJ1-2; CDR3 length: 12; D gene: .; V gene: TRBV29-1
CDR3 protein: CASSLGLAGGTGELFF; CDR3 DNA: TGTGCCAGCAGCTTAGGGCTAGCGGGAGGTACCGGGGAGCTGTTTTTT; clone size: .; J gene: TRBJ2-2; CDR3 length: 16; D gene: TRBD2; V gene: TRBV7-8
CDR3 protein: CSVGTRYNEQFF; CDR3 DNA: TGCAGCGTTGGAACTCGGTACAATGAGCAGTTCTTC; clone size: .; J gene: TRBJ2-1; CDR3 length: 12; D gene: .; V gene: TRBV29-1
CDR3 protein: CASSWGAYEQYF; CDR3 DNA: TGTGCCAGCAGCTGGGGGGCCTACGAGCAGTACTTC; clone size: .; J gene: TRBJ2-7; CDR3 length: 12; D gene: .; V gene: TRBV7-9
CDR3 protein: CASSHGQLNYGYTF; CDR3 DNA: TGCGCCAGCAGCCATGGACAGCTTAACTATGGCTACACCTTC; clone size: .; J gene: TRBJ1-2; CDR3 length: 14; D gene: .; V gene: TRBV4-1
CDR3 protein: CASSPVGGRVGYTF; CDR3 DNA: TGTGCCAGCAGCCCCGTCGGGGGGCGGGTTGGCTACACCTTC; clone size: .; J gene: TRBJ1-2; CDR3 length: 14; D gene: .; V gene: TRBV6-5
CDR3 protein: CASLLSGSTDTQYF; CDR3 DNA: TGTGCCAGCCTATTAAGCGGTAGCACAGATACGCAGTATTTT; clone size: once; J gene: TRBJ2-3; CDR3 length: 14; D gene: .; V gene: TRBV2
CDR3 protein: CASSSVGPQHF; CDR3 DNA: TGTGCCAGCAGTTCCGTCGGGCCCCAGCATTTT; clone size: .; J gene: TRBJ1-5; CDR3 length: 11; D gene: .; V gene: TRBV28
CDR3 protein: CASSRAGPSEFDEQYF; CDR3 DNA: TGTGCCAGCAGCCGTGCCGGCCCTAGTGAGTTCGACGAGCAGTACTTC; clone size: .; J gene: TRBJ2-7; CDR3 length: 16; D gene: .; V gene: TRBV13
CDR3 protein: CASSLVGGAADTQYF; CDR3 DNA: TGTGCCAGCAGCTTAGTCGGGGGAGCTGCAGATACGCAGTATTTT; clone size: .; J gene: TRBJ2-3; CDR3 length: 15; D gene: .; V gene: TRBV7-8
CDR3 protein: CASGRGLGEQYF; CDR3 DNA: TGCGCCAGCGGCAGGGGCCTTGGCGAGCAGTACTTC; clone size: .; J gene: TRBJ2-7; CDR3 length: 12; D gene: .; V gene: TRBV4-1
CDR3 protein: CASSPWADRGTDEQFF; CDR3 DNA: TGTGCCAGCAGCCCCTGGGCGGACAGGGGAACGGATGAGCAGTTCTTC; clone size: .; J gene: TRBJ2-1; CDR3 length: 16; D gene: TRBD1; V gene: TRBV6-6
CDR3 protein: CASRGTGSTYEQYF; CDR3 DNA: TGTGCCAGTAGGGGGACAGGGTCGACCTACGAGCAGTACTTC; clone size: few; J gene: TRBJ2-7; CDR3 length: 14; D gene: TRBD1; V gene: TRBV19
CDR3 protein: CASSPGQGYESYNSPLHF; CDR3 DNA: TGCGCCAGCAGCCCGGGACAGGGTTATGAATCCTATAATTCACCCCTCCACTTT; clone size: .; J gene: TRBJ1-6; CDR3 length: 18; D gene: TRBD1; V gene: TRBV5-1
CDR3 protein: CASSLPGLAGVREQYF; CDR3 DNA: TGTGCCAGTAGCCTACCGGGACTAGCGGGAGTTCGCGAGCAGTACTTC; clone size: .; J gene: TRBJ2-7; CDR3 length: 16; D gene: TRBD2; V gene: TRBV19
CDR3 protein: CASRSRTDTQYF; CDR3 DNA: TGTGCTAGCAGGTCCAGAACAGATACGCAGTATTTT; clone size: .; J gene: TRBJ2-3; CDR3 length: 12; D gene: .; V gene: TRBV7-7
CDR3 protein: CASIDRVGEQYF; CDR3 DNA: TGTGCCAGCATCGACAGGGTCGGCGAGCAGTACTTC; clone size: .; J gene: TRBJ2-7; CDR3 length: 12; D gene: TRBD1; V gene: TRBV28
CDR3 protein: CASSYYHRGNQPQHF; CDR3 DNA: TGTGCCAGCAGTTACTATCACCGGGGGAATCAGCCCCAGCATTTT; clone size: .; J gene: TRBJ1-5; CDR3 length: 15; D gene: .; V gene: TRBV2
CDR3 protein: CASSQGDRDANEQFF; CDR3 DNA: TGCGCCAGCAGCCAAGGGGACAGGGACGCCAATGAGCAGTTCTTC; clone size: .; J gene: TRBJ2-1; CDR3 length: 15; D gene: TRBD1; V gene: TRBV4-1
CDR3 protein: CASSYGTSGRALQYF; CDR3 DNA: TGTGCCAGCAGCTACGGGACTAGCGGGAGGGCCTTGCAGTACTTC; clone size: .; J gene: TRBJ2-7; CDR3 length: 15; D gene: TRBD2; V gene: TRBV27
CDR3 protein: CASSELAGGYNEQFF; CDR3 DNA: TGTGCCAGCAGTGAACTAGCGGGGGGGTACAATGAGCAGTTCTTC; clone size: .; J gene: TRBJ2-1; CDR3 length: 15; D gene: TRBD2; V gene: TRBV6-4
CDR3 protein: CAIRRASGDKETQYF; CDR3 DNA: TGTGCCATCAGGAGGGCTAGCGGGGACAAAGAGACCCAGTACTTC; clone size: .; J gene: TRBJ2-5; CDR3 length: 15; D gene: TRBD2; V gene: TRBV10-3
CDR3 protein: CASSPSGSYEQYF; CDR3 DNA: TGTGCCAGCTCACCTAGCGGATCCTACGAGCAGTACTTC; clone size: .; J gene: TRBJ2-7; CDR3 length: 13; D gene: .; V gene: TRBV18
CDR3 protein: CASSRSLTDQPQHF; CDR3 DNA: TGTGCCAGCTCACGCAGCCTGACAGATCAGCCCCAGCATTTT; clone size: .; J gene: TRBJ1-5; CDR3 length: 14; D gene: .; V gene: TRBV18
CDR3 protein: CASRNRGNYGYTF; CDR3 DNA: TGTGCCAGTAGGAACAGGGGTAACTATGGCTACACCTTC; clone size: once; J gene: TRBJ1-2; CDR3 length: 13; D gene: TRBD1; V gene: TRBV19
CDR3 protein: CASSYSGSHQPQHF; CDR3 DNA: TGTGCCAGCAGTTACTCCGGGTCCCATCAGCCCCAGCATTTT; clone size: .; J gene: TRBJ1-5; CDR3 length: 14; D gene: .; V gene: TRBV6-5
CDR3 protein: CASPLFGDRLLHTGELFF; CDR3 DNA: TGTGCCAGCCCCTTATTTGGGGACAGACTGTTACACACCGGGGAGCTGTTTTTT; clone size: .; J gene: TRBJ2-2; CDR3 length: 18; D gene: TRBD1; V gene: TRBV19
CDR3 protein: CASSEKIGFYGYTF; CDR3 DNA: TGTGCCAGCAGTGAAAAGATCGGGTTCTATGGCTACACCTTC; clone size: once; J gene: TRBJ1-2; CDR3 length: 14; D gene: .; V gene: TRBV6-1
CDR3 protein: CASSLGSGGLDTQYF; CDR3 DNA: TGCGCCAGCAGCTTAGGTAGCGGGGGCCTAGATACGCAGTATTTT; clone size: .; J gene: TRBJ2-3; CDR3 length: 15; D gene: TRBD2; V gene: TRBV5-1
CDR3 protein: CASSEQGVNEQFF; CDR3 DNA: TGTGCCAGCAGTGAACAGGGGGTCAATGAGCAGTTCTTC; clone size: .; J gene: TRBJ2-1; CDR3 length: 13; D gene: TRBD1; V gene: TRBV6-1
CDR3 protein: CASSLTDTQYF; CDR3 DNA: TGTGCCAGCAGCCTCACAGATACGCAGTATTTT; clone size: .; J gene: TRBJ2-3; CDR3 length: 11; D gene: .; V gene: TRBV7-9
CDR3 protein: CASSVGNTQYF; CDR3 DNA: TGTGCCAGTTCGGTCGGTAATACGCAGTATTTT; clone size: .; J gene: TRBJ2-3; CDR3 length: 11; D gene: .; V gene: TRBV19